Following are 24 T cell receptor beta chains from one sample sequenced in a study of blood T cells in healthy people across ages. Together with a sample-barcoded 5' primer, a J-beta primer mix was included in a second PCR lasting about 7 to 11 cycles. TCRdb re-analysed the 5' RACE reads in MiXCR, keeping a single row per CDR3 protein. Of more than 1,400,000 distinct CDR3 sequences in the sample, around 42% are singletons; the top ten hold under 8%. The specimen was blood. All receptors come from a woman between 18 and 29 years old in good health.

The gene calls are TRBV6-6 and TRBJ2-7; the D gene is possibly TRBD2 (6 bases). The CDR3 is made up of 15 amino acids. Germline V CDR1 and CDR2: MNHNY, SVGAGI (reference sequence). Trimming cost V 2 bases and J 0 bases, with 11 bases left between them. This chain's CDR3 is CASSYPGTDSYEQYF. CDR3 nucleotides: TGTGCCAGCAGTTACCCAGGGACTGACTCCTACGAGCAGTACTTC.

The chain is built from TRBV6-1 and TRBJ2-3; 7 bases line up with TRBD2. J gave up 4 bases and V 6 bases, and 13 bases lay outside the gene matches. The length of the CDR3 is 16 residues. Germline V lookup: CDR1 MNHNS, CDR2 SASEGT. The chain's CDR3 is CASSKLASGLPDTQYF. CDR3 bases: TGTGCCAGCAGCAAACTAGCGAGCGGCCTTCCAGATACGCAGTATTTT.

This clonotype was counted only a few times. The CDR3 region is CSAYTADRGNNEQYF. DNA of the CDR3: TGCAGTGCTTATACCGCTGACAGGGGAAACAATGAGCAGTACTTC. The chain combines TRBV20-1 with TRBJ2-7; 8 bases map to TRBD1. Germline V lookup: CDR1 DFQATT, CDR2 SNEGSKA (reference sequence). V shed 5 bases and J 7 bases; nucleotides not matched to a gene: 16. CDR3 size: 15 residues.

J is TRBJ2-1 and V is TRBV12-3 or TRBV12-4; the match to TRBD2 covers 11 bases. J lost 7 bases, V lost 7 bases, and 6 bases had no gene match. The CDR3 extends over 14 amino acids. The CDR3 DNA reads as TGTGCCAGCACCCTAGCGGGGGGATGGAATGAGCAGTTCTTC. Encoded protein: CASTLAGGWNEQFF.

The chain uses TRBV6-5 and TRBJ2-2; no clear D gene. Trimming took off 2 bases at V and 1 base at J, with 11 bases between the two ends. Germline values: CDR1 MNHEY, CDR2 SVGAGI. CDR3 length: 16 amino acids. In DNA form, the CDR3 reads TGTGCCAGCAGTTACGCTGTCGCCCTGAACACCGGGGAGCTGTTTTTT. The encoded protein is CASSYAVALNTGELFF.

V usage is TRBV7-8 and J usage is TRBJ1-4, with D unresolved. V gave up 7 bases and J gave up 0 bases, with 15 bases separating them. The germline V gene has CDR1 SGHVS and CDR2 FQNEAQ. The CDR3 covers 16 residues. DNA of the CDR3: TGTGCCAGCACCAAGAGACAAGCCGCAACTAATGAAAAACTGTTTTTT. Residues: CASTKRQAATNEKLFF. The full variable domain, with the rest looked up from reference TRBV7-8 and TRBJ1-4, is GAGVSQSPRYKVAKRGQDVALRCDPISGHVSLFWYQQALGQGPEFLTYFQNEAQLDKSGLPSDRFFAERPEGSVSTLKIQRTQQEDSAVYLCASTKRQAATNEKLFFGSGTQLSVL.

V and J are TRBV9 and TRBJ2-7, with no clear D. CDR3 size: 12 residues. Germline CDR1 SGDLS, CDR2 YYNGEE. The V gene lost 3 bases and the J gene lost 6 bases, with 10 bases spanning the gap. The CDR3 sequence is CASSEILGEQYF. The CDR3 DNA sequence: TGTGCCAGCAGCGAGATCTTAGGCGAGCAGTACTTC.

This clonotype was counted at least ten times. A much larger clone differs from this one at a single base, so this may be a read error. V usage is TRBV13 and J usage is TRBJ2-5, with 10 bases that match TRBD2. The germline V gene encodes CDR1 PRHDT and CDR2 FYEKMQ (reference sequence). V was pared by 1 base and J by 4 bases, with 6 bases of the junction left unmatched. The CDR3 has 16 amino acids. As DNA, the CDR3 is TGTGCCAGCAGCTTAGAAGCGGGGGGGCCTTTAGAGACCCAGTACTTC. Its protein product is CASSLEAGGPLETQYF.

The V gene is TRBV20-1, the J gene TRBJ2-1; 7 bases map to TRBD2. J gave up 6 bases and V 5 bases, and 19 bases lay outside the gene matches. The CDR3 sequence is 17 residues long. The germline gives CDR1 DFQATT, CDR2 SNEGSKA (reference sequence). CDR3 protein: CSAVSPSGKGVGNEQFF. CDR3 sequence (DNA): TGCAGTGCTGTATCTCCTAGCGGTAAAGGGGTGGGCAATGAGCAGTTCTTC.

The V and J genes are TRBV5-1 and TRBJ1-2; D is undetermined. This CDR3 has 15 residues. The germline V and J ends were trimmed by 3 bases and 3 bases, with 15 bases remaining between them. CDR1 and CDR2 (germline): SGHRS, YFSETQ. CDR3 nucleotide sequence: TGCGCCAGCAGCTCCGAATACCCGGCCCACTATGGCTACACCTTC. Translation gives CASSSEYPAHYGYTF.

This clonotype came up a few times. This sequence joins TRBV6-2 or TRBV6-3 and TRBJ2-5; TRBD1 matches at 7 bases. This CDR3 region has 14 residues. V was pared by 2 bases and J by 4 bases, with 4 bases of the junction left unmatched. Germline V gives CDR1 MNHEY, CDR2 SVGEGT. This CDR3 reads CASSYGAGGETQYF. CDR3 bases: TGTGCCAGCAGTTACGGGGCAGGGGGAGAGACCCAGTACTTC.

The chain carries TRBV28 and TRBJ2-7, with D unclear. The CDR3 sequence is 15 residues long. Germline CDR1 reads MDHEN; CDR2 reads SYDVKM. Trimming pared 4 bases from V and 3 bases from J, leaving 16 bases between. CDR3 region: CASSSPRTAHYEQYF. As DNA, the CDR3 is TGTGCCAGCAGTTCCCCCCGGACGGCCCACTACGAGCAGTACTTC.

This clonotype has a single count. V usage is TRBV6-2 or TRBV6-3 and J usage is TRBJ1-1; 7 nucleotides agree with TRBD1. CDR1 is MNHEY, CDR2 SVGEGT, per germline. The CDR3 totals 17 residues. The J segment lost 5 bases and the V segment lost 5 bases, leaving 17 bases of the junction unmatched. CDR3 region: CASSTPSLYRGTTEAFF. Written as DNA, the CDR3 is TGTGCCAGCAGTACACCATCATTATACAGGGGAACGACTGAAGCTTTCTTT.

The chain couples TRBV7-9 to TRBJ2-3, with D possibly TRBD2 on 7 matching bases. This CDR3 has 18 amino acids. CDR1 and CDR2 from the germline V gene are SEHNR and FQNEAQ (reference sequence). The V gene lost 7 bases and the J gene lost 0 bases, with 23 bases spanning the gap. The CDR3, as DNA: TGTGCCAGCACCCGGGGGGCTGACCACTCCTTGAGCACAGATACGCAGTATTTT. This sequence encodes CASTRGADHSLSTDTQYF.

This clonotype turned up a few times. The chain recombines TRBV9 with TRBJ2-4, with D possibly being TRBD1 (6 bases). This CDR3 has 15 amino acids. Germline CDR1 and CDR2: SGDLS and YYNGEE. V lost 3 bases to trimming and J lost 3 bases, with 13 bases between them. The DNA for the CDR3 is TGTGCCAGCAGCGCGAGGGAAGGGGGCAAAAACATTCAGTACTTC. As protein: CASSAREGGKNIQYF.

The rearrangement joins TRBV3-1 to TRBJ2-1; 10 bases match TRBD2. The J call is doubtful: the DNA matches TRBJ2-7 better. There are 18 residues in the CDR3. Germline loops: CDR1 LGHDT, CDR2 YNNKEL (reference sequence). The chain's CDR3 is CASSQGAGGPLDYNEQYF. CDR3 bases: TGTGCCAGCAGCCAAGGAGCGGGAGGGCCTCTGGACTACAATGAGCAGTACTTC.

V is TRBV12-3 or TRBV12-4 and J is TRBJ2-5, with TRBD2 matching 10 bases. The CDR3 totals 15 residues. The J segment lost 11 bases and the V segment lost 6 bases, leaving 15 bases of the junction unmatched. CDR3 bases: TGTGCCAGCAGCCGTCGAGCGGGGGGGTACAATGAGCAGTACTTC. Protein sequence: CASSRRAGGYNEQYF.

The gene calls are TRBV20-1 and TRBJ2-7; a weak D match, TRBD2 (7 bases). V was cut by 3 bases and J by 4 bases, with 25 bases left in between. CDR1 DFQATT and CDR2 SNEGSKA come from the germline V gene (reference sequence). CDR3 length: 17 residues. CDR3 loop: CSARNHQGGVLGYEQYF. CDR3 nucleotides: TGCAGTGCTAGGAATCACCAAGGGGGGGTTTTAGGGTACGAGCAGTACTTC.

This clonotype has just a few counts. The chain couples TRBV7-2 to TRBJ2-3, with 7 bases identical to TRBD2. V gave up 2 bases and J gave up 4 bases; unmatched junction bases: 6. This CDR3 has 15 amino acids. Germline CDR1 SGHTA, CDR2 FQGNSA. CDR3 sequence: CASSLNGGSPDTQYF. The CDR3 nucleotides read TGTGCCAGCAGCTTAAATGGCGGGAGTCCAGATACGCAGTATTTT.

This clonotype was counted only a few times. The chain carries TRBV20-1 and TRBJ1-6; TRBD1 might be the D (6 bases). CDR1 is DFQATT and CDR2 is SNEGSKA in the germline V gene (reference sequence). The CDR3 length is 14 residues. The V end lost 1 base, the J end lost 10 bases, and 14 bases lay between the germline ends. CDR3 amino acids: CSARVGTSYSPLHF. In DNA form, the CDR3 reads TGCAGTGCTAGAGTGGGGACATCATACTCACCCCTCCACTTT.

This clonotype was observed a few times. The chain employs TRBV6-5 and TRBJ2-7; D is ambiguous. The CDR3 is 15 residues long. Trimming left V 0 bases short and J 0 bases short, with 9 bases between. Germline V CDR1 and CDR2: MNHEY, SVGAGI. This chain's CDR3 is CASSYSPPSSYEQYF. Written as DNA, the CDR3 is TGTGCCAGCAGTTACTCGCCTCCTAGCTCCTACGAGCAGTACTTC.

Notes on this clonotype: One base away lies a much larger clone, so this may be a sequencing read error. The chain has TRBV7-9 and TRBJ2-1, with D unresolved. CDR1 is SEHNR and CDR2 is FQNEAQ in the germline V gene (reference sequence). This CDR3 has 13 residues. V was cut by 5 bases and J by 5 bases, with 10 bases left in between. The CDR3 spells CASSNSSDNEQFF. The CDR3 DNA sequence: TGTGCCAGCAGCAACTCGTCCGACAATGAGCAGTTCTTC.

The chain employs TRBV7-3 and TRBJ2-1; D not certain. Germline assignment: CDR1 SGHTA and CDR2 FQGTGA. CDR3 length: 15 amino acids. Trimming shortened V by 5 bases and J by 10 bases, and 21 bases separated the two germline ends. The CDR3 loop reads CASSPTRERMDEQFF. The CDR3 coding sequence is TGTGCCAGCAGCCCCACCCGAGAGAGAATGGACGAGCAGTTCTTC.

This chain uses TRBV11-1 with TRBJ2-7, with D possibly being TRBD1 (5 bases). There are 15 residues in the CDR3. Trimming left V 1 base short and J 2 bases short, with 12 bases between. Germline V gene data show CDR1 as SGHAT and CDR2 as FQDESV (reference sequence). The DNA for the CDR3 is TGTGCCAGCAGCTTAGTGGATGACAGTACCTACGAGCAGTACTTC. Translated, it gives CASSLVDDSTYEQYF.